This T cell receptor beta chain was identified during a study of cytomegalovirus exposure and HLA in healthy donors. Whole-study context: Out of 300 to 500 genotyped donors, about 76% belonged to the Caucasian-associated ancestry cluster.

With 60 Vbeta and 13 Jbeta primers, the PCR was carried out. Generated by immunoSEQ multiplex PCR, the TCRdb table keeps only in-frame clones and is missing some. The sample carries tens of thousands of clones, roughly two thirds recorded once. The length of the CDR3 is 16 residues. Trimming shortened V by 4 bases and J by 0 bases, and 12 bases separated the two germline ends. From germline, CDR1 is SEHNR and CDR2 FQNEAQ (reference sequence). The V gene is TRBV7-9, the J gene TRBJ1-4; possibly TRBD1 for D (5 bases). Source material: PBMCs. This sequence was found in a woman aged 25 to 39 in good health and CMV-seronegative. CDR3 DNA: TGTGCCAGCAGCTCCCTTCAGGGCTCAACTAATGAAAAACTGTTTTTT. It codes for CASSSLQGSTNEKLFF.